The 17 T cell receptor beta chains reported below all come from one sample, sequenced in a study of T cell repertoires in cytomegalovirus infection. MiXCR, run by TCRdb on the reads, gives a single entry per CDR3 protein. The sample carries 110,000 to 150,000 distinct CDR3 sequences, 30% to 40% recorded once. Antigen specificity for these receptors is unknown. The sample here was CD8+ T cells from cultured PBMCs, taken from culture after CMV antigen stimulation. These receptors came from a human donor in good health (CMV status not recorded). Some clones in this sample may be carry-over from other donors' samples.

The chain employs TRBV7-9 and TRBJ2-7, with 7 positions matching TRBD1. This CDR3 contains 13 residues. V trimming: 8 bases; J trimming: 0 bases; junction bases outside the gene matches: 4. Per germline, CDR1 SEHNR and CDR2 FQNEAQ (reference sequence). The CDR3: CASGQVLSYEQYF. The CDR3 nucleotides read TGTGCCAGCGGACAGGTGCTCTCCTACGAGCAGTACTTC.

This chain uses TRBV27 with TRBJ1-2; 12 bases line up with TRBD1. This CDR3 spans 14 amino acids. J was trimmed by 7 bases and V by 4 bases; bases with no gene match: 4. Germline CDR1 reads MNHEY; CDR2 reads SMNVEV (reference sequence). Here the CDR3 reads CASSWGQGAGGYTF. Written as DNA, the CDR3 is TGTGCCAGCAGTTGGGGACAGGGGGCAGGTGGCTACACCTTC.

This clonotype was picked up a small number of times. The rearrangement joins TRBV20-1 to TRBJ2-7; D may be TRBD1 (6 bases). The CDR3 has 14 amino acids. The germline V and J ends were trimmed by 5 bases and 2 bases, with 16 bases remaining between them. Germline assignment: CDR1 DFQATT and CDR2 SNEGSKA (reference sequence). For the CDR3, the DNA is TGCAGTGCTCCACATGGGGGCAGGGCCTACGAGCAGTACTTC. It is translated as CSAPHGGRAYEQYF.

A single count supports this clonotype. This chain connects TRBV5-1 to TRBJ2-2; 7 positions match TRBD1. V lost 0 bases to trimming and J lost 2 bases; unmatched junction nucleotides: 4. CDR1 and CDR2 (germline): SGHRS, YFSETQ. This CDR3 comprises 16 residues. For the CDR3, the DNA is TGCGCCAGCAGCTTGGGACAGGGTAGAAACACCGGGGAGCTGTTTTTT. It encodes CASSLGQGRNTGELFF.

The chain links TRBV11-2 to TRBJ2-3; D gene unclear. The CDR3 contains 12 residues. V was clipped by 3 bases and J by 6 bases, with 7 bases between them. Germline CDR1 is SGHAT and CDR2 is FQNNGV. CDR3 in amino acids: CASSFFGDTQYF. CDR3 bases: TGTGCCAGCAGCTTCTTCGGGGATACGCAGTATTTT. Variable domain in full (rest from reference TRBV11-2 and TRBJ2-3): EAGVAQSPRYKIIEKRQSVAFWCNPISGHATLYWYQQILGQGPKLLIQFQNNGVVDDSQLPKDRFSAERLKGVDSTLKIQPAKLEDSAVYLCASSFFGDTQYFGPGTRLTVL.

This clonotype has a handful of counts. The gene calls are TRBV12-3 or TRBV12-4 and TRBJ1-2, with unresolved D. This CDR3 has 14 residues. Trimming took 1 base from V and 0 from J, leaving 6 bases between them. CDR3 in amino acids: CASSLGQTNYGYTF. CDR3 in DNA: TGTGCCAGCAGTTTAGGACAAACTAACTATGGCTACACCTTC.

This clonotype was seen repeatedly, ten times or more. This chain connects TRBV19 to TRBJ1-1; D unresolved. Trimming shortened V by 8 bases and J by 0 bases, and 10 bases separated the two germline ends. The CDR3 has 13 amino acids. Germline loops: CDR1 LNHDA, CDR2 SQIVND (reference sequence). This chain's CDR3 is CASFGSMNTEAFF. Here the CDR3 DNA reads TGTGCCAGTTTTGGGTCCATGAACACTGAAGCTTTCTTT.

There are many counts of this clonotype. This rearrangement joins TRBV5-4 to TRBJ2-2; D possibly uses TRBD1 or TRBD2 (7 bases each). This CDR3 region has 16 residues. V lost 0 bases to trimming and J lost 4 bases, with 13 bases between them. Germline CDR1 reads SGHNT; CDR2 reads YYREEE (reference sequence). Here the CDR3 reads CASSLEGGGITGELFF. The CDR3 DNA follows: TGTGCCAGCAGCTTGGAGGGAGGGGGCATCACCGGGGAGCTGTTTTTT. The full variable domain, its missing parts supplied by reference TRBV5-4 and TRBJ2-2, is ETGVTQSPTHLIKTRGQQVTLRCSSQSGHNTVSWYQQALGQGPQFIFQYYREEENGRGNFPPRFSGLQFPNYSSELNVNALELDDSALYLCASSLEGGGITGELFFGEGSRLTVL.

In this sample, this clonotype turned up a few times. The chain links TRBV6-1 to TRBJ2-1; 9 nucleotides agree with TRBD2. Germline V gene lookup returns CDR1 MNHNS and CDR2 SASEGT. The CDR3 sequence is 16 residues long. The V and J ends lost 6 bases and 4 bases, in that order; junction bases with no gene match: 10. CDR3: CASRMTAGGGYNEQFF. For the CDR3, the DNA is TGTGCCAGCAGGATGACCGCGGGGGGGGGTTACAATGAGCAGTTCTTC.

This clonotype was detected a few times. The chain carries TRBV6-6 and TRBJ1-5; D remains ambiguous. The length of the CDR3 is 15 residues. Germline lookup yields CDR1 MNHNY and CDR2 SVGAGI (reference sequence). Trimming left V 4 bases short and J 2 bases short, with 12 bases between. CDR3 nucleotides: TGTGCCAGCAGTTTGGTACAGTGGGGCAATCAGCCCCAGCATTTT. This translates into CASSLVQWGNQPQHF.

This clonotype was counted many times. The CDR3 reads CASRSKQRFTGELFF. CDR3 DNA: TGTGCCAGCAGATCTAAACAGAGATTCACCGGGGAGCTGTTTTTT. V gene TRBV12-3 or TRBV12-4 combines with J gene TRBJ2-2; no definite D call. The CDR3 runs 15 residues. Between the trimmed V and J ends, which lost 6 bases and 4 bases, there was a span of 15 bases.

V and J are TRBV5-1 and TRBJ1-2, with D tentatively TRBD1 (6 bases). The V and J ends lost 7 bases and 8 bases respectively, with 18 bases between them. CDR1 and CDR2 from the germline V gene are SGHRS and YFSETQ. This CDR3 is 13 amino acids long. The DNA of the CDR3 is TGCGCCAGCGCCGGACAGACACCTAACGGCTACACCTTC. Translating it yields CASAGQTPNGYTF.

Of note for this clonotype: The germline gene is not matched at one end of the junction; a read error may be the cause. CDR3 nucleotide sequence: TGTGCCAGCAGCCAAGAAGTCAGCGGGGGATCCTACGAGCAGTACTTC. Translating gives CASSQEVSGGSYEQYF. V gene TRBV4-1 combines with J gene TRBJ2-7, with TRBD2 identical over 8 bases. The CDR3 sequence is 16 residues long. Germline-derived CDR1 and CDR2 are MGHRA and YSYEKL.

This chain uses TRBV4-1 with TRBJ1-1, with no clear D. The CDR3 has 15 residues. CDR1 and CDR2 (germline): MGHRA, YSYEKL. Deletions cut 3 bases from V and 1 base from J, with 12 bases between. The CDR3 spells CASSHEPLTNTEAFF. The DNA for the CDR3 is TGCGCCAGCAGCCATGAGCCGTTGACGAACACTGAAGCTTTCTTT.

The J gene is TRBJ2-7, the V gene TRBV7-9; TRBD1 agrees at 7 bases. Per germline, CDR1 SEHNR and CDR2 FQNEAQ (reference sequence). Trimming cost V 0 bases and J 4 bases; bases outside gene matches: 15. The CDR3 contains 18 residues. Written as DNA, the CDR3 is TGTGCCAGCAGCTTAGCGGCCTGGGACAGCAACTATTTTTACGAGCAGTACTTC. It encodes CASSLAAWDSNYFYEQYF.

J is TRBJ2-1 and V is TRBV27; D gene unclear. The CDR3 totals 13 residues. Germline CDR1 and CDR2: MNHEY and SMNVEV (reference sequence). Trimming took 6 bases from V and 1 from J, leaving 7 bases between them. The CDR3 spells CASSPQSYNEQFF. In DNA form, the CDR3 reads TGTGCCAGCAGCCCTCAGTCCTACAATGAGCAGTTCTTC.

This clonotype came up a few times. The rearrangement uses TRBV7-9 and TRBJ1-1; D is unresolved. This CDR3 contains 13 residues. From germline, CDR1 is SEHNR and CDR2 FQNEAQ (reference sequence). The V end lost 5 bases, the J end lost 6 bases, and 13 bases lay between the germline ends. CDR3: CASSVLETPEAFF. Written as DNA, the CDR3 is TGTGCCAGCAGCGTCTTAGAGACCCCTGAAGCTTTCTTT.